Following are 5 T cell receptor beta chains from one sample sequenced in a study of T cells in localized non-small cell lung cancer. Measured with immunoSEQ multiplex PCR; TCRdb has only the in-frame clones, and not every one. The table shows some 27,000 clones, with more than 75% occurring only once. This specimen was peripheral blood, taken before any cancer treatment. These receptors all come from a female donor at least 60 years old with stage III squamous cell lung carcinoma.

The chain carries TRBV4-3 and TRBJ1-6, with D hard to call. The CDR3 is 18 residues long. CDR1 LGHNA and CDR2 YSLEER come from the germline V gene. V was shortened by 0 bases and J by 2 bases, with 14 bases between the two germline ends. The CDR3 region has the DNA TGCGCCAGCAGCCAAGAAAATCTCGTCGGGACCTATAATTCACCCCTCCACTTT. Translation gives CASSQENLVGTYNSPLHF.

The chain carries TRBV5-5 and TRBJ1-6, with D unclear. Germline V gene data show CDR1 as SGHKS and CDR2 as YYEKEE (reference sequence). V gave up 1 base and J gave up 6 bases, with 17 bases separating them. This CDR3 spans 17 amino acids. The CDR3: CASSLSPRTGGNSPLHF. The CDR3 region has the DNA TGTGCCAGCAGCTTGTCTCCGAGGACTGGTGGTAATTCACCCCTCCACTTT.

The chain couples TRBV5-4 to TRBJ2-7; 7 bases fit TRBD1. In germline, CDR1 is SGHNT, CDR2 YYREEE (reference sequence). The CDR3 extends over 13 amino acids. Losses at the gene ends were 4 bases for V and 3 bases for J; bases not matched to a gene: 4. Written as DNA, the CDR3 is TGTGCCAGCAGCCGGGACAGCCGCTACGAGCAGTACTTC. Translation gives CASSRDSRYEQYF.

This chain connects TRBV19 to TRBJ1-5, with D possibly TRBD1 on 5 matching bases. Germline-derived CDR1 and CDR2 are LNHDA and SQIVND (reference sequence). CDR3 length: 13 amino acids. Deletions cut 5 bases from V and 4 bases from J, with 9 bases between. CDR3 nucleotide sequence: TGTGCCAGTAGTGGCGACAGAAATCAGCCCCAGCATTTT. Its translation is CASSGDRNQPQHF. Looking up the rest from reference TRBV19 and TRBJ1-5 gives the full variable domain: DGGITQSPKYLFRKEGQNVTLSCEQNLNHDAMYWYRQDPGQGLRLIYYSQIVNDFQKGDIAEGYSVSREKKESFPLTVTSAQKNPTAFYLCASSGDRNQPQHFGDGTRLSIL.

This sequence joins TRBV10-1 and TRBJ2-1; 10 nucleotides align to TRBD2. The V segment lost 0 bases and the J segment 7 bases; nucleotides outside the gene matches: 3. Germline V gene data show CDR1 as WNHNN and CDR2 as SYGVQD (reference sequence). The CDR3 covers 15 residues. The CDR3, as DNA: TGCGCCAGCAGTGAGTCCCTAGCGGGAGCAAATGAGCAGTTCTTC. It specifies CASSESLAGANEQFF.